Listed here is a single T cell receptor beta chain. Its target is unknown. The entry originates in a study of Graves' ophthalmopathy and Graves' hyperthyroidism. Study outcomes and limitations: This model predicted ophthalmopathy progression (sensitivity 70% to 71%, specificity about 72%). The authors also found most expanded thyroid clonotypes above 0.001 frequency in blood.

CDR3 length: 15 residues. The J segment lost 4 bases and the V segment lost 1 base, leaving 6 bases of the junction unmatched. Germline lookup yields CDR1 SGHVS and CDR2 FQNEAQ. Amplification targeted the TCR beta CDR3 regions, with RNA transcripts as the source material. First-round RT-PCR used HTBI primers; second-round multiplex PCR followed. Using its own MiXCR run on the multiplex PCR reads, TCRdb lists one record per CDR3 protein. The sample lists approximately 380,000 distinct CDR3 sequences; 21% were seen once. The rearrangement uses TRBV7-8 and TRBJ1-2, with 7 bases matching TRBD1. The material sequenced was peripheral blood. This sequence originates from a woman under 30 with stable Graves' hyperthyroidism. CDR3 in amino acids: CASSLVGGSSYGYTF. For the CDR3, the DNA is TGTGCCAGCAGCTTAGTAGGGGGCAGTAGCTATGGCTACACCTTC.